This T cell receptor (beta chain) is from a study of response to subunit inactivated influenza vaccine. TCRdb redid the calling of the RT-PCR reads with MiXCR, one entry per CDR3 protein. The table includes approximately 250,000 distinct CDR3 sequences, 9% to 15% detected once. Germline assignment: CDR1 SGHRS and CDR2 YFSETQ. The length of the CDR3 is 13 residues. Trimming removed 0 bases at V and 6 bases at J, with 10 bases between. Of note for this clonotype: Its cognate antigen is unknown.

Overall study results and limits: Few additional T cells are recruited per seasonal influenza vaccination, authors suggested.

Sequences were derived from non-naive T cells sorted from PBMCs, sampled roughly 2 weeks before vaccination. V usage is TRBV5-1 and J usage is TRBJ2-7, with no clear D. This TCR derives from a man aged 50 to 60 who received an inactivated influenza vaccine. CDR3 sequence reads: CASSLAGRSEQYF. CDR3 DNA: TGCGCCAGCAGCTTGGCGGGTAGGTCCGAGCAGTACTTC.